The TCR beta chain under discussion was sequenced for a study of T cells after yellow fever vaccination. Findings of the study overall: Clonotypes appearing in both CD4 and CD8 compartments existed, and their share was small. The booster saw the reappearance of most primary-vaccination clones (around 95% CD4, 80% to 90% CD8).

TCRdb passed the 5' RACE reads through MiXCR, listing each CDR3 protein once. The sample shows some 110,000 distinct CDR3 sequences, under 9% of them seen only once. This clonotype was seen many times. Its cognate antigen is unknown. The CDR3 runs to 14 residues. J was trimmed by 9 bases and V by 2 bases; bases with no gene match: 6. CDR1 and CDR2 from the germline V gene are SGHTS and YDEGEE. This specimen was CD8+ T cells sorted from PBMCs, taken 45 days after the yellow fever booster vaccination. The chain is built from TRBV5-8 and TRBJ2-1, with 9 bases fitting TRBD2. The clonotype comes from a man aged 25 to 40 who received the YFV17D yellow fever vaccine. The DNA of the CDR3 is TGTGCCAGCAGCTTTAGCGGGAGATTACCTGAGCAGTTCTTC. It specifies CASSFSGRLPEQFF.